The clone carrying this T cell receptor (beta chain) turned up a few times. Its antigen is undetermined. CDR1 SGHAT and CDR2 FQNNGV come from the germline V gene. The CDR3 spans 16 residues. V was pared by 6 bases and J by 1 base, with 4 bases of the junction left unmatched. TCRdb independently ran MiXCR on the 5' RACE reads; one entry per CDR3 protein. The sample has some 700,000 distinct CDR3 sequences, around 19% seen once. This entry comes from a study of CD8 T cells in ankylosing spondylitis. Overall study results and limits: What seemed typical of ankylosing spondylitis blood was a TCR beta motif built from 7 or 8 highly homologous variants.

This rearrangement joins TRBV11-2 to TRBJ2-3, with TRBD2 matching 13 bases. Sequencing was done on a sample of blood, either unsorted or a sorted T cell fraction (not recorded which). The sequence derives from a male donor with ankylosing spondylitis. The CDR3 sequence: CASRGTSGTGTDTQYF. The DNA for the CDR3 is TGTGCCAGCAGGGGGACTAGCGGGACTGGCACAGATACGCAGTATTTT.